This TCR beta chain was retrieved from a study of CD8+ T cells in alopecia areata (dated by TCRdb to about 2018). Context from the whole study: Treated patients were enrolled in an open-label pilot trial of oral tofacitinib at 5 to 10 mg twice daily for moderate-to-severe alopecia areata. Biopsies were taken from tofacitinib-treated patients at baseline and again at 4 and 24 weeks into treatment, and several of those patients also had a later scalp biopsy. Scalp tissue and sorted CD4+ and CD8+ peripheral blood T cells from patchy and totalis/universalis alopecia areata patients and from healthy controls were covered by human TCRbeta sequencing. In treated patients, disease severity was measured using the SALT score, which gives the percentage of scalp surface area affected. Scalp clonality was compared across normal scalp (n=4), patchy alopecia areata scalp (n=8), and alopecia totalis/universalis scalp (n=8). Tofacitinib was administered for 6 to 18 months, and 6 months of follow-up off drug were then conducted to assess delayed response and recurrence. Amplification of TCRbeta CDR3 regions was done by immunoSEQ multiplex PCR using 35 Vbeta forward primers and 13 Jbeta reverse primers. The RNA source kit depended on sample type: the PAXgene miRNA kit for fixed scalp, the miRNeasy kit for PBMCs, and the RNeasy kit for mouse skin. High-throughput TCRbeta sequencing was used to examine T cell clonal expansion in alopecia areata in both the C3H/HeJ mouse model and human patients.

Overall results and qualifications from the work: During tofacitinib treatment, many expanded lesional clones remained in scalp and blood, and this persistence may partly explain relapse after treatment is stopped. Because the treated cohort was small and had only one nonresponder, larger studies are needed to examine links between baseline CD8+ expansion and response. Shared TCR sequences between patients were less evident than in mice, which may be partly attributable to HLA diversity in the patient population. Unlike mouse skin, where gammadelta T cells dominate, normal human skin contains resident alphabeta T cells that get sequenced too, which complicates analysis of the scalp TCR repertoire. Higher clonality and more expanded CD8+ clones were observed in lesional scalp than in normal scalp, particularly in alopecia totalis/universalis, a finding suggestive of antigenic drive. Tofacitinib significantly lowered scalp clonality and the number of expanded CD8+ clones among the top 100 scalp clones.

The treatment or condition tag for this specimen amounts to: oral pan-JAK inhibitor, 5-10 mg twice daily. From alopecia areata patients, peripheral blood was collected along with lesional scalp punch biopsies. PBMCs were isolated by density centrifugation and stained for CD3, CD4 and CD8, after which CD4+ and CD8+ T cells were sorted on a FACSAria. The library was generated by the immunoSEQ multiplex PCR assay. RNA was extracted from all samples and reverse transcribed into cDNA, which served as template for TCR sequencing. SuperScript III was used to make first-strand cDNA, primed with a 2:1 mix of oligo-dT and random hexamers. A synthetic immune receptor repertoire was used to assess amplification bias, and residual bias was removed computationally. The authors' pipeline ran thus. Raw reads were preprocessed to remove errors, and CDR3 was defined by IMGT conventions from the conserved cysteine to phenylalanine. Clonality was computed by normalizing Shannon entropy by log2 of the number of productive unique TCRs and subtracting the result from 1. Scalp TCRbeta sequences were cross-referenced with sorted blood CD4 and CD8 repertoires so that the CD4 or CD8 identity of scalp clones could be inferred. The immuneACCESS repertoire file appears here via TCRdb, limited to in-frame rearrangements. These files lack a portion of the clones; in checked studies, under half of the deficit traces to unresolved V genes, and the cause of the others is not known. The DNA was the basis for D and trimming; V, J and clone size are from that table. The sample has around 100,000 clones on record, about 70% of them singletons. In total, the top ten clones hold approximately 15% of the sample.

CDR1 and CDR2 are drawn from the germline V gene: SGHRS, YFSETQ. There are 17 amino acids in the CDR3, from cysteine to phenylalanine inclusive. The kept DNA is CDR3 alone, 51 bases in frame from the first base. For this chain, trimming is 5 bases at the V end and 1 base at the J end, and the number of junction bases without a gene match is 10. Worth noting for this clone: Its binding antigen is unknown. No per-base quality is available; no much larger clone lies one base away.

The rearranged chain carries TRBV5-1 and TRBJ2-4, and 9 bases in between align with TRBD1. This material consisted of CD8+ T cells sorted from blood, taken at approximately week 42, from a patient treated with tofacitinib. The origin of this receptor is a human donor with alopecia areata. The DNA is TGCGCCAGCAGGGAGGACAGGGGAGATCAGGCCAAAAACATTCAGTACTTC. Its translation is CASREDRGDQAKNIQYF.